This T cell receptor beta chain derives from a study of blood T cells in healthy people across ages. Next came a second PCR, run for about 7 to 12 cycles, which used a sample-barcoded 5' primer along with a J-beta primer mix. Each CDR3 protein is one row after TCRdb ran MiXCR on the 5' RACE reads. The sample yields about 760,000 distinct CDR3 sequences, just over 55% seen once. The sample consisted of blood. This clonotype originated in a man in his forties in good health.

The CDR3 reads CASSLVHIAGGGEQYF. CDR3 sequence (DNA): TGTGCCAGCAGCCTCGTGCATATTGCGGGAGGTGGCGAGCAGTACTTC. The gene calls are TRBV7-2 and TRBJ2-7; TRBD2 matches 8 bases. Losses at the gene ends were 5 bases for V and 6 bases for J; bases not matched to a gene: 15. In germline, CDR1 is SGHTA, CDR2 FQGNSA. The CDR3 contains 16 residues.